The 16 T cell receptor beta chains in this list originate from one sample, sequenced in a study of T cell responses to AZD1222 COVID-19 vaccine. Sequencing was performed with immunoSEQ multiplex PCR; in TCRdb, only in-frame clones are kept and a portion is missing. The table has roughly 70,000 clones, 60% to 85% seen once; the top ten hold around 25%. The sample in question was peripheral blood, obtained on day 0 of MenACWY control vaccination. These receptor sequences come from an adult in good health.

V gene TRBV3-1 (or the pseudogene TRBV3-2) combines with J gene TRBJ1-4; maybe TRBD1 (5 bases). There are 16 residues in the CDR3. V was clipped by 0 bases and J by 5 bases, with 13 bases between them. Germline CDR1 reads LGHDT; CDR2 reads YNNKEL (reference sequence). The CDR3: CASSQDTGQVNEKLFF. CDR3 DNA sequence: TGTGCCAGCAGCCAAGATACAGGACAAGTAAATGAAAAACTGTTTTTT.

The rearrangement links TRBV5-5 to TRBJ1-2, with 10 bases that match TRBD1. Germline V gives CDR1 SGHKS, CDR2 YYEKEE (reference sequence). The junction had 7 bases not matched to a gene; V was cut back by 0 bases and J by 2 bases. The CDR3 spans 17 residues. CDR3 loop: CASSLDDAGQGNYGYTF. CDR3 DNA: TGTGCCAGCAGCTTGGATGACGCGGGACAGGGGAACTATGGCTACACCTTC.

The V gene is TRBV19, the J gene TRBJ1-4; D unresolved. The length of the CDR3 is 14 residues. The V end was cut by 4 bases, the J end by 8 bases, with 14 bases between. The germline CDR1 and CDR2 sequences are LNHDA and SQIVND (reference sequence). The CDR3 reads CASSKREGNEKLFF. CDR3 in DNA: TGTGCCAGTAGTAAGAGAGAAGGTAACGAAAAACTGTTTTTT.

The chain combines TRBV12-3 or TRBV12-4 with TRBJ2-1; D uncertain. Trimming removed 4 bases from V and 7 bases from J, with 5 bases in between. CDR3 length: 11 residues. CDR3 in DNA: TGTGCCAGCAGTTCCGGGAATGAGCAGTTCTTC. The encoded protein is CASSSGNEQFF.

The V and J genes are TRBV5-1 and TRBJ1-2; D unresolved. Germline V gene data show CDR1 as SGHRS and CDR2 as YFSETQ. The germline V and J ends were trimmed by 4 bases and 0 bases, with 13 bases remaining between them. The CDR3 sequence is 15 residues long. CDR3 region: CASSPSGFTNYGYTF. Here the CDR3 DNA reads TGCGCCAGCAGCCCCTCGGGATTTACTAACTATGGCTACACCTTC.

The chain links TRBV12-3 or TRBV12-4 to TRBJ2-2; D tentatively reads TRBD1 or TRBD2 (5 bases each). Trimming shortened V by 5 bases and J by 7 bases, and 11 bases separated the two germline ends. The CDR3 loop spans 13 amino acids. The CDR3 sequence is CASSIQGVGELFF. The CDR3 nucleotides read TGTGCCAGCAGTATCCAGGGAGTCGGGGAGCTGTTTTTT.

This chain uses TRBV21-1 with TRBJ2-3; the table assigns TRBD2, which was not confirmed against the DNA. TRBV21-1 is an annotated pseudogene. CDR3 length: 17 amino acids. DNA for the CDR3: TGTGCCAGCAGCAAAGGCTACCCTCGGAGAATGGCAGATACGCAGTATTTT. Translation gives CASSKGYPRRMADTQYF.

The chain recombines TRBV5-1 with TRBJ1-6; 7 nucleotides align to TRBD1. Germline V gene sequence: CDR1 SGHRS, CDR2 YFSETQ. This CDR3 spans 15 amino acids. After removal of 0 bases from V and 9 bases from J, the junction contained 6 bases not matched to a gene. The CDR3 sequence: CASSLEGAQGSPLHF. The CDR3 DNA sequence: TGCGCCAGCAGCTTGGAGGGGGCGCAAGGTTCACCCCTCCACTTT.

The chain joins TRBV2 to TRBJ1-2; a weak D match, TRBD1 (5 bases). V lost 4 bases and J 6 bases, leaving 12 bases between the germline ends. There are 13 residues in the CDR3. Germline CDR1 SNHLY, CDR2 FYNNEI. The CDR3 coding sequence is TGTGCCAGCAGTGTAAATAGGGACCATGGCTACACCTTC. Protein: CASSVNRDHGYTF.

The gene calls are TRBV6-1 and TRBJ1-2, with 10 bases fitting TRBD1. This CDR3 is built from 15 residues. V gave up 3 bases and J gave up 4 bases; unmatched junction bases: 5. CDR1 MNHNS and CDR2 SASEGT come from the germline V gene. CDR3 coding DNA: TGTGCCAGCAGTGACCGGACAGGGGGTGGCTATGGCTACACCTTC. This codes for CASSDRTGGGYGYTF.

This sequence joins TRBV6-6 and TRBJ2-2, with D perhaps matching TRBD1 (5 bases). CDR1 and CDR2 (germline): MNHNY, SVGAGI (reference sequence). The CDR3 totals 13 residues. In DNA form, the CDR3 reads TGTACCGCCGGTAGGGGCGACACCGGGGAGCTGTTTTTT. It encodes CTAGRGDTGELFF.

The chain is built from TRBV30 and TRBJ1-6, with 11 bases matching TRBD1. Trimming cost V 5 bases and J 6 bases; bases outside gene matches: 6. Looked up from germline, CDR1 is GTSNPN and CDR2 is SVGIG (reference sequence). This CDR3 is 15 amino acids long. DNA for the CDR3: TGTGCCTGGCGCGAGGACAGGGGGCCTAATTCACCCCTCCACTTT. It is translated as CAWREDRGPNSPLHF.

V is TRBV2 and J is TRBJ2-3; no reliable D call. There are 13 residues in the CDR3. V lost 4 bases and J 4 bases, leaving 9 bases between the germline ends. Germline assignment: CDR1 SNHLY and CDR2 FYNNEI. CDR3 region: CASSAGDADTQYF. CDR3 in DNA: TGTGCCAGCAGTGCCGGCGATGCAGATACGCAGTATTTT.

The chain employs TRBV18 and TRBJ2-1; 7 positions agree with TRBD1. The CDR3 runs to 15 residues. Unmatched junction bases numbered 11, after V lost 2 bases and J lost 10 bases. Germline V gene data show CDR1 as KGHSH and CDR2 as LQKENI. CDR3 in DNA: TGTGCCAGCTCACCAAGGGACAGCCCCTCTAACGAGCAGTTCTTC. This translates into CASSPRDSPSNEQFF. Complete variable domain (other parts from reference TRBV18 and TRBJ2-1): NAGVMQNPRHLVRRRGQEARLRCSPMKGHSHVYWYRQLPEEGLKFMVYLQKENIIDESGMPKERFSAEFPKEGPSILRIQQVVRGDSAAYFCASSPRDSPSNEQFFGPGTRLTVL.

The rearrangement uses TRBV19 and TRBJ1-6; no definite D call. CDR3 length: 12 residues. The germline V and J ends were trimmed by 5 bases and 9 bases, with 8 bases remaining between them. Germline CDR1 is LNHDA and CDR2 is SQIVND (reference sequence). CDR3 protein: CASSSNASPLHF. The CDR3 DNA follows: TGTGCCAGTAGTTCAAACGCTTCACCCCTCCACTTT.

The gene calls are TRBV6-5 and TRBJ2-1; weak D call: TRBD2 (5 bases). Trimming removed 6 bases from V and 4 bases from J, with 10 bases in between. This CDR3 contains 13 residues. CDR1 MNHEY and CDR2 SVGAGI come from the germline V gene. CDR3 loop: CASSARGYNEQFF. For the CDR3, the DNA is TGTGCCAGCAGCGCCCGAGGGTACAATGAGCAGTTCTTC.